Only a few counts were recorded for the clone carrying this T cell receptor (beta chain). Its antigen is still unknown. TCRdb recomputed calls from the RT-PCR reads with MiXCR, one row per CDR3 protein. Of about 700,000 distinct CDR3 sequences listed, roughly 13% are singletons. Looked up from germline, CDR1 is DFQATT and CDR2 is SNEGSKA (reference sequence). V shed 0 bases and J shed 5 bases, with 23 bases lying between them. CDR3 length equals 17 residues. The source of the sample is a study of response to subunit inactivated influenza vaccine. Study findings and constraints: Every seasonal influenza vaccination brings in few new T cells, the authors suggested.

This specimen was PBMCs from blood, taken roughly 2 weeks before vaccination. The clonotype comes from a man aged 45-65 years who received an inactivated influenza vaccine. J is TRBJ2-7 and V is TRBV20-1; possible D gene TRBD1, 7 bases. Here the CDR3 reads CSARDSFATGRINEQYF. CDR3 nucleotides: TGCAGTGCTAGAGATTCATTTGCGACAGGGAGGATAAACGAGCAGTACTTC.